The 30 T cell receptor beta chains below come from one sample, sequenced in a study of T cells after yellow fever vaccination. Using its own MiXCR run on the 5' RACE reads, TCRdb lists one record per CDR3 protein. The sample contains about 58,000 distinct CDR3 sequences, 7.1% of which appear only once. Here the sequenced sample was CD8+ T cells sorted from PBMCs, taken on the day of the first yellow fever vaccination. The source is a man between 18 and 29 years old who received the YFV17D yellow fever vaccine.

There are many counts of this clonotype. The CDR3 here is CSVEGRDQETQYF. The CDR3 DNA is TGCAGCGTTGAGGGGCGGGATCAAGAGACCCAGTACTTC. V gene TRBV29-1 combines with J gene TRBJ2-5; maybe TRBD2 (6 bases). From germline, CDR1 is SQVTM and CDR2 ANQGSEA. CDR3 length: 13 amino acids. Between the trimmed V and J ends, which lost 3 bases and 2 bases, there was a span of 10 bases.

The chain carries TRBV5-1 and TRBJ1-5; D is perhaps TRBD1 (5 bases). Germline V gives CDR1 SGHRS, CDR2 YFSETQ. The V and J ends lost 7 bases and 6 bases respectively, with 17 bases between them. The CDR3 runs 14 residues. The CDR3: CASSDGRDGQPQHF. The CDR3 nucleotides read TGCGCCAGCTCTGACGGGAGGGACGGTCAGCCCCAGCATTTT.

This clonotype has ten or more counts. The V call is TRBV28, the J call TRBJ1-2; 12 bases match TRBD1. CDR3 length equals 17 residues. Looked up from germline, CDR1 is MDHEN and CDR2 is SYDVKM. V lost 0 bases, J lost 4 bases, and 6 bases stayed unmatched. DNA for the CDR3: TGTGCCAGCAGTTTATGGGGACAGGGGGCGCTCGGCTATGGCTACACCTTC. Its translation: CASSLWGQGALGYGYTF.

This clonotype has at least ten counts. The chain is built from TRBV29-1 and TRBJ2-5; 9 nucleotides agree with TRBD2. V was clipped by 6 bases and J by 2 bases; unmatched bases: 13. This CDR3 has 16 amino acids. CDR1 is SQVTM and CDR2 is ANQGSEA in the germline V gene. CDR3 amino acids: CSVSGGPVPEQETQYF. CDR3 DNA sequence: TGCAGCGTCAGCGGGGGGCCCGTCCCTGAGCAAGAGACCCAGTACTTC.

This clonotype was seen a handful of times. The CDR3 DNA reads as TGTGCCAGCAGTTTATCCGATAGAGGGGGTTATGATACGCAGTATTTT. This sequence encodes CASSLSDRGGYDTQYF. This chain connects TRBV27 to TRBJ2-3; tentatively, D is TRBD1 (6 bases). The CDR3 loop spans 16 amino acids. V lost 0 bases, J lost 6 bases, and 16 bases lay in between. In germline, CDR1 is MNHEY, CDR2 SMNVEV (reference sequence).

The chain uses TRBV25-1 and TRBJ1-2; D unresolved. Germline V gives CDR1 MGHDK, CDR2 SYGVNS. Between the trimmed V and J ends, which lost 4 bases and 2 bases, there was a span of 11 bases. The CDR3 loop spans 14 amino acids. CDR3 region: CASSGVPANYGYTF. The CDR3 DNA reads as TGTGCCAGCAGTGGGGTCCCGGCGAACTATGGCTACACCTTC.

This clonotype was seen more than once but under ten times. This chain links TRBV5-4 with TRBJ2-1, with 10 bases fitting TRBD2. The CDR3 sequence is 13 residues long. Germline V gives CDR1 SGHNT, CDR2 YYREEE (reference sequence). Trimming at V came to 10 bases and at J to 7 bases, leaving 8 bases not matched to a gene. Here the CDR3 DNA reads TGTGCCGGGTGGAGCGGGGGGGGAAATGAGCAGTTCTTC. It encodes CAGWSGGGNEQFF.

This sequence joins TRBV6-5 and TRBJ2-2; TRBD2 might be the D (6 bases). This CDR3 comprises 14 residues. The germline V and J ends were trimmed by 0 bases and 7 bases, with 9 bases remaining between them. Germline V lookup: CDR1 MNHEY, CDR2 SVGAGI. The CDR3 nucleotides read TGTGCCAGCAGTTACTCTAGGGGAGGCGGGGAGCTGTTTTTT. Translated: CASSYSRGGGELFF.

This clonotype was counted ten times or more. The chain uses TRBV4-1 and TRBJ1-1, with D possibly being TRBD1 (5 bases). The CDR3 extends over 13 amino acids. Germline loops: CDR1 MGHRA, CDR2 YSYEKL. V gave up 4 bases and J gave up 7 bases, with 13 bases separating them. This CDR3 is CASSPRGDSEAFF. DNA for the CDR3: TGCGCCAGCAGCCCCCGGGGAGACAGTGAAGCTTTCTTT.

The chain employs TRBV5-1 and TRBJ2-1, with a weak D call TRBD1 (6 bases). The V end lost 3 bases, the J end lost 2 bases, and 9 bases lay between the germline ends. Germline V gene lookup returns CDR1 SGHRS and CDR2 YFSETQ. There are 14 residues in the CDR3. As DNA, the CDR3 is TGCGCCAGCAGCTGGCGGACAGCCTACAATGAGCAGTTCTTC. Amino acid sequence: CASSWRTAYNEQFF.

This clonotype appeared a few times. J is TRBJ2-7 and V is TRBV14; D unclear. V was pared by 1 base and J by 4 bases, with 14 bases between. This CDR3 spans 15 amino acids. Germline CDR1 reads SGHDN; CDR2 reads FVKESK. CDR3 bases: TGTGCCAGCAGCCAAGTCGCCGACAAGAAGTACGAGCAGTACTTC. Encoded protein: CASSQVADKKYEQYF.

V gene TRBV5-5 combines with J gene TRBJ2-7; perhaps TRBD2 as D (7 bases). The germline V and J ends were trimmed by 7 bases and 3 bases, with 14 bases remaining between them. Germline assignment: CDR1 SGHKS and CDR2 YYEKEE (reference sequence). The CDR3 totals 13 residues. This CDR3 reads CASGPGGLYEQYF. CDR3 coding DNA: TGTGCCAGCGGCCCGGGGGGCCTCTACGAGCAGTACTTC. The full variable domain, completed using reference TRBV5-5 and TRBJ2-7, is DAGVTQSPTHLIKTRGQQVTLRCSPISGHKSVSWYQQVLGQGPQFIFQYYEKEERGRGNFPDRFSARQFPNYSSELNVNALLLGDSALYLCASGPGGLYEQYFGPGTRLTVT.

The chain uses TRBV20-1 and TRBJ2-3; possibly TRBD1 or TRBD2 for D (5 bases each). This CDR3 has 16 amino acids. Germline-derived CDR1 and CDR2 are DFQATT and SNEGSKA (reference sequence). V gave up 3 bases and J gave up 3 bases, with 19 bases separating them. In DNA, the CDR3 is TGCAGTGCTAGTGCTAAGGCCAGGGAGATGACAGATACGCAGTATTTT. This codes for CSASAKAREMTDTQYF.

This clonotype was recorded at least ten times. The chain employs TRBV15 and TRBJ2-2; TRBD1 matches at 7 bases. Germline CDR1 and CDR2: LNHNV and YYDKDF (reference sequence). V lost 8 bases, J lost 7 bases, and 7 bases stayed unmatched. This CDR3 contains 13 residues. The CDR3 DNA sequence: TGTGCCACCTCGGACAGGTCGGGCGGGGAGCTGTTTTTT. This translates into CATSDRSGGELFF. The variable domain in full, completed from reference TRBV15 and TRBJ2-2, reads DAMVIQNPRYQVTQFGKPVTLSCSQTLNHNVMYWYQQKSSQAPKLLFHYYDKDFNNEADTPDNFQSRRPNTSFCFLDIRSPGLGDTAMYLCATSDRSGGELFFGEGSRLTVL.

This clonotype showed up many times. The J gene is TRBJ1-1, the V gene TRBV7-2, with unresolved D. V was cut by 2 bases and J by 1 base, with 14 bases left in between. CDR1 is SGHTA and CDR2 is FQGNSA in the germline V gene. CDR3 length: 16 amino acids. CDR3 protein: CASSLTVDVGNTEAFF. The CDR3 DNA follows: TGTGCCAGCAGCTTAACGGTGGACGTCGGGAACACTGAAGCTTTCTTT.

This clonotype appeared many times. V usage is TRBV29-1 and J usage is TRBJ1-4; D not resolved. Germline V CDR1 and CDR2: SQVTM, ANQGSEA. The ends were cut back, 4 bases at V and 0 bases at J, with 6 bases in the middle. The CDR3 has 13 residues. CDR3 region: CSVVFATNEKLFF. CDR3 DNA sequence: TGCAGCGTTGTGTTTGCAACTAATGAAAAACTGTTTTTT.

The V and J genes are TRBV6-5 and TRBJ1-1; unclear D gene. The CDR3 totals 12 residues. V was pared by 7 bases and J by 1 base, with 7 bases between. Germline V gives CDR1 MNHEY, CDR2 SVGAGI. CDR3 DNA sequence: TGTGCCAGCACCTCCGGGAACACTGAAGCTTTCTTT. Its translation is CASTSGNTEAFF.

The gene calls are TRBV7-2 and TRBJ2-3; D gene ambiguous. V was clipped by 5 bases and J by 1 base, with 10 bases between them. Germline loops: CDR1 SGHTA, CDR2 FQGNSA. The CDR3 has 14 amino acids. CDR3 in amino acids: CASSILMGTDTQYF. In DNA form, the CDR3 reads TGTGCCAGCAGCATTCTAATGGGCACAGATACGCAGTATTTT. The variable domain in full, completed from reference TRBV7-2 and TRBJ2-3, reads GAGVSQSPSNKVTEKGKDVELRCDPISGHTALYWYRQSLGQGLEFLIYFQGNSAPDKSGLPSDRFSAERTGGSVSTLTIQRTQQEDSAVYLCASSILMGTDTQYFGPGTRLTVL.

This clonotype appeared a few times. The chain employs TRBV7-9 and TRBJ2-1; 8 bases map to TRBD1. The CDR3 sequence is 17 residues long. Germline trimming cut 2 bases from V and 4 bases from J; bases unmatched to any gene: 10. In germline, CDR1 is SEHNR, CDR2 FQNEAQ (reference sequence). CDR3 in DNA: TGTGCCAGCAGCTTACTTCTTGGACAGGGCCTGTACAATGAGCAGTTCTTC. This translates into CASSLLLGQGLYNEQFF.

The V and J genes are TRBV4-1 and TRBJ2-3; 8 nucleotides match TRBD2. The CDR3 spans 18 residues. V trimming: 4 bases; J trimming: 5 bases; junction bases outside the gene matches: 17. Germline CDR1 reads MGHRA; CDR2 reads YSYEKL. The CDR3 DNA follows: TGCGCCAGCAGCCCGAGGGGTAGCGGGACTTCTCTGGGAGATACGCAGTATTTT. It translates to CASSPRGSGTSLGDTQYF.

This chain uses TRBV7-9 with TRBJ2-1; D is undetermined. Germline-derived CDR1 and CDR2 are SEHNR and FQNEAQ (reference sequence). The V and J ends lost 5 bases and 8 bases respectively, with 10 bases between them. CDR3 length equals 12 residues. In nucleotides, the CDR3 is TGTGCCAGCAGCCCCGCCGCAGATGAGCAGTTCTTC. Translation: CASSPAADEQFF.

At least ten counts were recorded for this clonotype. The CDR3 coding sequence is TGTGCCAGCAGCTTTGACAGGGAGTATTCCTCCTATGGCTACACCTTC. The encoded protein is CASSFDREYSSYGYTF. This chain links TRBV7-2 with TRBJ1-2; TRBD1 matches at 7 bases. V shed 3 bases, J shed 4 bases, and the junction held 11 bases outside the gene matches. Germline CDR1 and CDR2: SGHTA and FQGNSA. The CDR3 has 16 amino acids.

On this clonotype: Sequence at one end of the junction differs from germline and may be a read error. The chain is built from TRBV6-5 and TRBJ2-5; weak D call: TRBD1 (5 bases). The CDR3 spans 12 residues. Germline CDR1 reads MNHEY; CDR2 reads SVGAGI. The CDR3 nucleotides are TGTGCCAGCAATTACTCAGGGGAGACCCAGTACTTC. It yields the protein CASNYSGETQYF.

The chain uses TRBV20-1 and TRBJ2-2; D remains unclear. Per germline, CDR1 DFQATT and CDR2 SNEGSKA (reference sequence). Trimming took 1 base from V and 0 from J, leaving 3 bases between them. The CDR3 loop spans 13 amino acids. CDR3 in DNA: TGCAGTGCTAGAGCCGCGAACACCGGGGAGCTGTTTTTT. It encodes CSARAANTGELFF.

This clonotype came up many times. V usage is TRBV6-5 and J usage is TRBJ1-1, with unresolved D. CDR3 size: 12 residues. Trimming stripped 6 bases from V and 7 bases from J, with 12 bases between. Germline loops: CDR1 MNHEY, CDR2 SVGAGI. CDR3 nucleotide sequence: TGTGCCAGCAGAAGAACAGCGGGTGAAGCTTTCTTT. Translation gives CASRRTAGEAFF.

This clonotype occurred many times. This chain uses TRBV24-1 with TRBJ2-3, with 9 positions matching TRBD1. The CDR3 loop spans 16 amino acids. The V gene's germline CDR1 is KGHDR and CDR2 SFDVKD. V lost 3 bases and J lost 4; bases outside the gene matches: 7. This CDR3 is CATSDAGDRVPDTQYF. DNA of the CDR3: TGTGCCACCAGTGATGCGGGGGACAGGGTACCAGATACGCAGTATTTT.

The table lists this clonotype with many counts. V is TRBV7-6 and J is TRBJ1-1; TRBD1 matches at 10 bases. There are 17 residues in the CDR3. The germline V gene has CDR1 SGHVS and CDR2 FNYEAQ. V dropped 2 bases and J dropped 0; count of bases not matched to a gene: 6. The CDR3 sequence: CASSLLRQGAMNTEAFF. The CDR3 DNA is TGTGCCAGCAGCTTACTTAGACAGGGGGCGATGAACACTGAAGCTTTCTTT.

This clonotype was recorded many times. V is TRBV5-1 and J is TRBJ2-1, with 8 bases aligning to TRBD1. J gave up 8 bases and V 5 bases, and 6 bases lay outside the gene matches. The CDR3 contains 13 residues. Germline V lookup: CDR1 SGHRS, CDR2 YFSETQ. In nucleotides, the CDR3 is TGCGCCAGCAGAGGACAGGGTTTTGATGAGCAGTTCTTC. It translates to CASRGQGFDEQFF.

V gene TRBV27 combines with J gene TRBJ2-1; 16 nucleotides align to TRBD2. CDR1 and CDR2 (germline): MNHEY, SMNVEV (reference sequence). The CDR3 covers 19 residues. The V and J ends lost 1 base and 6 bases, in that order; junction bases with no gene match: 9. The CDR3 nucleotides read TGTGCCAGCAGTTTATGGGGACTAGCGGGGGGGCCGAATCTCAATGAGCAGTTCTTC. Residues: CASSLWGLAGGPNLNEQFF.

This clonotype was counted at least ten times. This chain uses TRBV11-2 with TRBJ2-5, with D perhaps matching TRBD1 or TRBD2 (5 bases each). CDR1 and CDR2 from the germline V gene are SGHAT and FQNNGV. This CDR3 comprises 15 residues. V was clipped by 1 base and J by 4 bases, with 13 bases between them. The CDR3 loop is CASSLGWDGAETQYF. CDR3 nucleotides: TGTGCCAGCAGCTTAGGTTGGGACGGGGCAGAGACCCAGTACTTC.